The clone carrying this T cell receptor beta chain appeared once. Generated by immunoSEQ multiplex PCR, the TCRdb table keeps only in-frame clones and is missing some. The table includes tens of thousands of clones, around 93% detected once. This record belongs to a study of T cell changes during pregnancy in multiple sclerosis. Germline V CDR1 and CDR2: SGHVS, FNYEAQ. This CDR3 contains 15 residues. Trimming removed 4 bases from V and 7 bases from J; junction bases left unmatched: 9. The sample here was peripheral blood, taken in the third trimester of pregnancy. The receptor was isolated from a female donor with multiple sclerosis, enrolled in a pregnancy study. The chain is built from TRBV7-6 and TRBJ2-3; 9 positions agree with TRBD1. As DNA, the CDR3 is TGTGCCAGCAGCTCCACCGGGACAGGGTCAAATACGCAGTATTTT. It translates to CASSSTGTGSNTQYF. The variable domain in full, completed from reference TRBV7-6 and TRBJ2-3, reads GAGVSQSPRYKVTKRGQDVALRCDPISGHVSLYWYRQALGQGPEFLTYFNYEAQQDKSGLPNDRFSAERPEGSISTLTIQRTEQRDSAMYRCASSSTGTGSNTQYFGPGTRLTVL.